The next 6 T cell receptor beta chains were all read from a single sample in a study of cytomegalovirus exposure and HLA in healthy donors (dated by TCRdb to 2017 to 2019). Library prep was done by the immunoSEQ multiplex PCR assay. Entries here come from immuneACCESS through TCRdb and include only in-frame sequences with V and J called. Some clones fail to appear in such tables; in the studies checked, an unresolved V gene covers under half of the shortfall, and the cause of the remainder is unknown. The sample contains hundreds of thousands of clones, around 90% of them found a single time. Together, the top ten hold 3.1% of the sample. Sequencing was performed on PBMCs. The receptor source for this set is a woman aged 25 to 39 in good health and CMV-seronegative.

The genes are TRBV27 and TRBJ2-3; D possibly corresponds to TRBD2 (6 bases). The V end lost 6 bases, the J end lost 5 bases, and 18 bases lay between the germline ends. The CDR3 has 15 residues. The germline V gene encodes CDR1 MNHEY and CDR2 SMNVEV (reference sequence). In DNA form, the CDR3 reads TGTGCCAGCAGCCATAGCGGAGGGCCAGGAGATACGCAGTATTTT. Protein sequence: CASSHSGGPGDTQYF.

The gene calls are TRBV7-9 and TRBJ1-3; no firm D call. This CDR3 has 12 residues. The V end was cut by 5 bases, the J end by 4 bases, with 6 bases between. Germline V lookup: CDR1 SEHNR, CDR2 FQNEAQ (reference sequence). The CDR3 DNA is TGTGCCAGCAGCACACAGGGAAACACCATATATTTT. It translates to CASSTQGNTIYF.

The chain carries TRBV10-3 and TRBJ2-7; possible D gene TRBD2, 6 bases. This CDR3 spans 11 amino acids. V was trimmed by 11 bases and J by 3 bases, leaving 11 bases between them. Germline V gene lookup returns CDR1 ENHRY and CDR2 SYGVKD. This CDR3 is CASGTVYEQYF. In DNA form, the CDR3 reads TGTGCCTCCGGGACTGTCTACGAGCAGTACTTC.

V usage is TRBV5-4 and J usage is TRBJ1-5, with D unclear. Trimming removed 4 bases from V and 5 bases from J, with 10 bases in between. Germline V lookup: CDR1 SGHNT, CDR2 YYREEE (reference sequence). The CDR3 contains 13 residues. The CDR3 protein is CASSPGVDQPQHF. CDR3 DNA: TGTGCCAGCAGCCCGGGAGTTGATCAGCCCCAGCATTTT.

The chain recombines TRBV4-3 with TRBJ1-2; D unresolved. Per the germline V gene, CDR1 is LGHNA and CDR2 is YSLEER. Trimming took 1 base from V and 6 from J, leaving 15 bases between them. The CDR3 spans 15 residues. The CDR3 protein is CASSQGSSSYDGYTF. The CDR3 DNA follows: TGCGCCAGCAGCCAAGGGAGCAGCAGTTACGATGGCTACACCTTC.

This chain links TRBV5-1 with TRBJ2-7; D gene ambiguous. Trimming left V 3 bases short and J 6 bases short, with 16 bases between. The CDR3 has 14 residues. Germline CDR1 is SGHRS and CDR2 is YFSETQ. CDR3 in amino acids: CASSYDPPPVEQYF. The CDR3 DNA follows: TGCGCCAGCAGCTATGACCCCCCCCCAGTCGAGCAGTACTTC.